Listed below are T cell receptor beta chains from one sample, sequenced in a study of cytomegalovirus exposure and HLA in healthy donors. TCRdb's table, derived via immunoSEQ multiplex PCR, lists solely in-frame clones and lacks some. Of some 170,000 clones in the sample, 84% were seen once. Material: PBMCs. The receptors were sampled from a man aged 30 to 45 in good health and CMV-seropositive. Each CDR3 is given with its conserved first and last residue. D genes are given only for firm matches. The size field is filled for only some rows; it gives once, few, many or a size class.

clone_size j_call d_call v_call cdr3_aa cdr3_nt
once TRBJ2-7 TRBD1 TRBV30 CAWRGPGQGILEQYF TGTGCCTGGAGGGGACCGGGACAGGGTATCCTCGAGCAGTACTTC
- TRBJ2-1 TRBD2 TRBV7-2 CASSLGRGGYNEQFF TGTGCCAGCAGCTTAGGACGGGGGGGATACAATGAGCAGTTCTTC
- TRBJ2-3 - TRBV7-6 CASSPSTGADTQYF TGTGCCAGCAGCCCGTCCACGGGGGCAGATACGCAGTATTTT
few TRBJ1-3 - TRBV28 CASSLSTGGLENTIYF TGTGCCAGCAGTTTATCGACCGGCGGGCTGGAAAACACCATATATTTT
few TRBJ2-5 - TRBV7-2 CASSPTAGEETQYF TGTGCCAGCAGCCCGACGGCCGGGGAGGAGACCCAGTACTTC
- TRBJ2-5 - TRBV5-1 CASSSDSLPGTQYF TGCGCCAGCAGTTCGGACAGCCTCCCGGGGACCCAGTACTTC
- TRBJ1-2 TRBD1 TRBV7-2 CASSLGSGQGLRYTF TGTGCCAGCAGCTTAGGGTCGGGACAGGGTCTACGCTACACCTTC
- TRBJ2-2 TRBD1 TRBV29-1 CSARTGSNTGELFF TGCAGCGCCAGGACAGGGTCGAACACCGGGGAGCTGTTTTTT
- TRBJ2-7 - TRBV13 CASSLGVASKYEQYF TGTGCCAGCAGCTTAGGAGTAGCGTCGAAGTACGAGCAGTACTTC
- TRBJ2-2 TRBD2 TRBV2 CASRVSSGRAGELFF TGTGCCAGCAGGGTCTCTAGCGGGAGGGCCGGGGAGCTGTTTTTT
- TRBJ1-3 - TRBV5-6 CASSLPGTGNTIYF TGTGCCAGCAGCTTACCCGGGACAGGAAACACCATATATTTT
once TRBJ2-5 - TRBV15 CATSRVTSPQETQYF TGTGCCACCAGCAGAGTCACTAGTCCCCAAGAGACCCAGTACTTC
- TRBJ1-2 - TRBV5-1 CASSLEGVVWGYTF TGCGCCAGCAGCTTGGAGGGGGTTGTTTGGGGCTACACCTTC
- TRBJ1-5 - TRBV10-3 CAISEGADSNQPQHF TGTGCCATCAGTGAGGGGGCAGATAGCAATCAGCCCCAGCATTTT
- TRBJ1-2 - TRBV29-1 CSVEGGDNYGYTF TGCAGCGTTGAGGGAGGGGATAACTATGGCTACACCTTC
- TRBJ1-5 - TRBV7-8 CASSLAGGRNQPQHF TGTGCCAGCAGCTTAGCAGGGGGACGCAATCAGCCCCAGCATTTT
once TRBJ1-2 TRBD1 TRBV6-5 CASSSTRDRGGYGYTF TGTGCCAGCAGTTCCACGAGGGACAGGGGTGGGTATGGCTACACCTTC
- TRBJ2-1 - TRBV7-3 CASSLMMSSSYNEQFF TGTGCCAGCAGCTTAATGATGAGCTCCTCCTACAATGAGCAGTTCTTC
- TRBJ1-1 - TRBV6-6 CASSSPLDRNTEAFF TGTGCCAGCAGTTCCCCACTCGACAGGAACACTGAAGCTTTCTTT
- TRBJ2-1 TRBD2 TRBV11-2 CASSISGRAHNEQFF TGTGCCAGCAGCATTAGCGGGAGGGCCCACAATGAGCAGTTCTTC
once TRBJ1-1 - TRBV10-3 CAISASTEAFF TGTGCCATCAGTGCTAGCACTGAAGCTTTCTTT
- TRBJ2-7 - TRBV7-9 CASSLVAGSYEQYF TGTGCCAGCAGCTTAGTGGCAGGGTCCTACGAGCAGTACTTC
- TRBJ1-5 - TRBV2 CASRQGYSNQPQHF TGTGCCAGCAGACAGGGATATAGCAATCAGCCCCAGCATTTT
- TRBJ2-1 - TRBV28 CATLSGEGGNEQFF TGTGCCACCCTAAGCGGGGAGGGGGGGAATGAGCAGTTCTTC
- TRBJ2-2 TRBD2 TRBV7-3 CASSFGTSGGAGMAGELFF TGTGCCAGCAGCTTCGGGACTAGCGGGGGGGCCGGTATGGCCGGGGAGCTGTTTTTT
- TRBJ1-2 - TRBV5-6 CASSLGGGSIYGYTF TGTGCCAGCAGCTTGGGAGGAGGGTCGATCTATGGCTACACCTTC
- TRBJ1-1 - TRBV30 CAWRQSGANTEAFF TGTGCCTGGAGGCAAAGTGGGGCAAACACTGAAGCTTTCTTT
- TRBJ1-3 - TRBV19 CASRSGDGGRSGNTIYF TGTGCCAGTAGGTCGGGGGACGGAGGTCGCTCTGGAAACACCATATATTTT
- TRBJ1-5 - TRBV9 CASSAGQANQPQHF TGTGCCAGCAGTGCCGGACAAGCCAATCAGCCCCAGCATTTT
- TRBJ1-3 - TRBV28 CASSLGGDNSGNTIYF TGTGCCAGCAGTTTAGGCGGGGATAACTCTGGAAACACCATATATTTT
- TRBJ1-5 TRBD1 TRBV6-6 CASSGTGGGGNQPQHF TGTGCCAGCAGTGGAACAGGGGGAGGGGGCAATCAGCCCCAGCATTTT
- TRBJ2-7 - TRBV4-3 CASSQEHLDEQYF TGCGCCAGCAGCCAAGAACATCTCGACGAGCAGTACTTC
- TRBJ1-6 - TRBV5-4 CASSFPGLSPLHF TGTGCCAGCAGCTTCCCAGGGTTATCACCCCTCCACTTT
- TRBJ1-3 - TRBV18 CASSPQGISGNTIYF TGTGCCAGCTCACCACAGGGGATCTCTGGAAACACCATATATTTT
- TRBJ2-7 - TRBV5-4 CASSVLSSYEQYF TGTGCCAGCAGCGTGTTGAGCTCCTACGAGCAGTACTTC
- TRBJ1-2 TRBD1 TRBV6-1 CASSDRTGVSEYRQNYGYTF TGTGCCAGCAGTGACAGGACAGGGGTGTCCGAATACCGGCAGAACTATGGCTACACCTTC
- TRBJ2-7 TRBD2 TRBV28 CASSLGGEGKYEQYF TGTGCCAGCAGTTTAGGGGGGGAAGGAAAGTACGAGCAGTACTTC
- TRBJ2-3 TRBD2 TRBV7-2 CASRLGLADSTDTQYF TGTGCCAGCAGACTGGGACTAGCGGATAGCACAGATACGCAGTATTTT
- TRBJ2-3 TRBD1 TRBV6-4 CASSQTGGRDTQYF TGTGCCAGCAGCCAGACAGGGGGCAGAGATACGCAGTATTTT
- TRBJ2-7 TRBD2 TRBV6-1 CASSIAGSDSYEQYF TGTGCCAGCAGTATAGCGGGGTCTGACTCCTACGAGCAGTACTTC
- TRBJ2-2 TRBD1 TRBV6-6 CASSRTGQNTGELFF TGTGCCAGCAGTAGGACAGGCCAGAACACCGGGGAGCTGTTTTTT
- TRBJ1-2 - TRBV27 CASSLYTGLDYTF TGTGCCAGCAGTTTATATACAGGGTTAGACTACACCTTC
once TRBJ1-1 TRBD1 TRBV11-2 CASSWRRGRTEAFF TGTGCCAGCAGCTGGAGGAGGGGGCGGACTGAAGCTTTCTTT
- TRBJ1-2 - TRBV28 CASIGGTRHGYTF TGTGCCAGCATAGGTGGGACACGCCATGGCTACACCTTC
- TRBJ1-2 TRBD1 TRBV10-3 CAISEQGALYGYTF TGTGCCATCAGTGAACAGGGGGCACTATATGGCTACACCTTC
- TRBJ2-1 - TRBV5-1 CASSWAGTFSNEQFF TGCGCCAGCAGCTGGGCCGGGACTTTCTCCAATGAGCAGTTCTTC
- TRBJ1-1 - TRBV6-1 CASSGQENTEAFF TGTGCCAGCAGTGGGCAGGAGAACACTGAAGCTTTCTTT